Each of the 30 T cell receptor beta chains below was sequenced from the same sample in a study of technical replicates of blood from a few donors. The protocol was immunoSEQ multiplex PCR, while the TCRdb copy is restricted to in-frame clones and leaves out a portion. The sample comprises 75,000 to 85,000 clones, around four fifths of which are singletons, and roughly 4% rests with the top ten. Material for sequencing was PBMCs. All receptors derive from a human donor in good health. Some clones in this sample may be carry-over from other donors' samples.

The V gene is TRBV30, the J gene TRBJ2-1, with 13 bases matching TRBD2. The CDR3 extends over 14 amino acids. J gave up 9 bases and V 4 bases, and 6 bases lay outside the gene matches. The germline gives CDR1 GTSNPN, CDR2 SVGIG (reference sequence). Written as DNA, the CDR3 is TGTGCCTGGATTGGACTAGCGGGAGTAGGTGAGCAGTTCTTC. Translating it yields CAWIGLAGVGEQFF.

J is TRBJ1-6 and V is TRBV4-2; D unresolved. The germline V and J ends were trimmed by 4 bases and 18 bases, with 19 bases remaining between them. Germline CDR1 LGHNA, CDR2 YNFKEQ. The CDR3 has 13 amino acids. The CDR3, as DNA: TGTGCCAGCAGCCCTACCGGAGAGGATCCGTACCACTTT. Encoded protein: CASSPTGEDPYHF.

The chain uses TRBV7-9 and TRBJ2-7; D is possibly TRBD2 (5 bases). The CDR3 length is 12 residues. In germline, CDR1 is SEHNR, CDR2 FQNEAQ (reference sequence). Trimming removed 4 bases from V and 5 bases from J, with 9 bases in between. This chain's CDR3 is CASSWELDEQYF. In DNA, the CDR3 is TGTGCCAGCAGCTGGGAGCTCGACGAGCAGTACTTC. Complete variable domain (other parts from reference TRBV7-9 and TRBJ2-7): DTGVSQNPRHKITKRGQNVTFRCDPISEHNRLYWYRQTLGQGPEFLTYFQNEAQLEKSRLLSDRFSAERPKGSFSTLEIQRTEQGDSAMYLCASSWELDEQYFGPGTRLTVT.

The chain joins TRBV7-8 to TRBJ2-2; 8 bases are shared with TRBD2. The V and J ends lost 4 bases and 4 bases, in that order; junction bases with no gene match: 2. This CDR3 is 14 amino acids long. CDR1 SGHVS and CDR2 FQNEAQ come from the germline V gene. As DNA, the CDR3 is TGTGCCAGCAGCTCAAGCGGGGGCACCGGGGAGCTGTTTTTT. This encodes CASSSSGGTGELFF.

The rearrangement joins TRBV30 to TRBJ1-2; 11 nucleotides line up with TRBD1. The CDR3 is made up of 13 amino acids. V was clipped by 7 bases and J by 7 bases; unmatched bases: 8. Germline CDR1 GTSNPN, CDR2 SVGIG (reference sequence). The CDR3 region has the DNA TGTGCCTCGCGGGGACAGGGGGGTCGTGGCTACACCTTC. Residues: CASRGQGGRGYTF.

The sample holds one count of this clone. The chain employs TRBV4-1 and TRBJ1-1; D gene ambiguous. Germline V gene sequence: CDR1 MGHRA, CDR2 YSYEKL. With 4 bases removed from V and 5 bases from J, the gap between germline ends came to 17 bases. The CDR3 loop spans 15 amino acids. The CDR3 bases are TGCGCCAGCAGCCGAAGAACGGTCGGGGAGACTGAAGCTTTCTTT. Translating it yields CASSRRTVGETEAFF.

The genes are TRBV25-1 and TRBJ1-2; 9 bases agree with TRBD1. Germline values: CDR1 MGHDK, CDR2 SYGVNS. There are 15 residues in the CDR3. Trimming at V came to 2 bases and at J to 4 bases, leaving 5 bases not matched to a gene. The CDR3 DNA is TGTGCCAGCAGTGAACCGACAGGGGGTATCTATGGCTACACCTTC. Its protein is CASSEPTGGIYGYTF.

This chain connects TRBV27 to TRBJ2-7; maybe TRBD1 (6 bases). V was shortened by 7 bases and J by 1 base, with 17 bases between the two germline ends. The CDR3 length is 15 residues. Looked up from germline, CDR1 is MNHEY and CDR2 is SMNVEV (reference sequence). The CDR3 reads CASTLVGAGSYEQYF. The CDR3 DNA follows: TGTGCCAGCACCTTAGTGGGGGCAGGATCCTACGAGCAGTACTTC.

This chain links TRBV18 with TRBJ2-2; no clear D gene. Germline lookup yields CDR1 KGHSH and CDR2 LQKENI. The CDR3 is 14 amino acids. Trimming pared 3 bases from V and 8 bases from J, leaving 13 bases between. The CDR3 protein is CASSPNRDAGELFF. Here the CDR3 DNA reads TGTGCCAGCTCACCCAACAGAGACGCGGGGGAGCTGTTTTTT. The full variable domain, its missing parts supplied by reference TRBV18 and TRBJ2-2, is NAGVMQNPRHLVRRRGQEARLRCSPMKGHSHVYWYRQLPEEGLKFMVYLQKENIIDESGMPKERFSAEFPKEGPSILRIQQVVRGDSAAYFCASSPNRDAGELFFGEGSRLTVL.

The V and J genes are TRBV2 and TRBJ2-5; TRBD2 aligns across 16 bases. CDR1 and CDR2 from the germline V gene are SNHLY and FYNNEI. The J segment lost 2 bases and the V segment lost 8 bases, leaving 2 bases of the junction unmatched. This CDR3 contains 15 residues. CDR3 protein: CASGGLAGGQETQYF. The CDR3 DNA is TGTGCCAGCGGGGGACTAGCGGGAGGGCAAGAGACCCAGTACTTC.

The chain combines TRBV7-8 with TRBJ1-4; 7 positions agree with TRBD1. This CDR3 is 14 amino acids long. Trimming cost V 5 bases and J 5 bases; bases outside gene matches: 5. Germline values: CDR1 SGHVS, CDR2 FQNEAQ. CDR3 region: CASSPQTGNEKLFF. The CDR3 DNA follows: TGTGCCAGCAGCCCTCAGACAGGGAATGAAAAACTGTTTTTT.

V is TRBV11-2 and J is TRBJ2-7; D might be TRBD1 (6 bases). Trimming stripped 2 bases from V and 3 bases from J, with 11 bases between. Germline V gene sequence: CDR1 SGHAT, CDR2 FQNNGV. The CDR3 runs 14 residues. CDR3 sequence reads: CASSLPGTYYEQYF. CDR3 nucleotides: TGTGCCAGCAGCTTACCTGGGACATACTACGAGCAGTACTTC.

V is TRBV10-3 and J is TRBJ1-6; tentatively, D is TRBD1 (6 bases). Germline V gene data show CDR1 as ENHRY and CDR2 as SYGVKD. The CDR3 consists of 15 residues. Trimming stripped 10 bases from V and 9 bases from J, with 22 bases between. CDR3 loop: CATKGDGGGGSPLHF. CDR3 DNA: TGTGCCACCAAAGGGGACGGGGGAGGGGGTTCACCCCTCCACTTT.

The chain uses TRBV7-3 and TRBJ1-1, with 8 bases aligning to TRBD1. This CDR3 comprises 13 residues. CDR1 is SGHTA, CDR2 FQGTGA, per germline. The junction had 2 bases not matched to a gene; V was cut back by 5 bases and J by 3 bases. The CDR3 DNA sequence: TGTGCCAGCAGCCTGGACAGGGACACTGAAGCTTTCTTT. This translates into CASSLDRDTEAFF.

With respect to this clone: Compared with germline, one end of the junction differs, possibly owing to a read error. This chain connects TRBV6-5 to TRBJ2-7; 8 nucleotides match TRBD1. Germline V gene lookup returns CDR1 MNHEY and CDR2 SVGAGI. The CDR3 has 14 amino acids. CDR3 protein: CASSPRDRRYQQYF. The CDR3 coding sequence is TGTGCCAGCAGCCCCCGGGACAGGCGCTACCAGCAGTACTTC.

This clone showed up just a few times. The chain couples TRBV7-6 to TRBJ1-1; D not resolved. The CDR3 length is 14 residues. Germline V gene lookup returns CDR1 SGHVS and CDR2 FNYEAQ. V lost 1 base to trimming and J lost 1 base, with 7 bases between them. The CDR3: CASSLDFQNTEAFF. In DNA form, the CDR3 reads TGTGCCAGCAGCTTAGACTTCCAGAACACTGAAGCTTTCTTT. Supplemented by reference TRBV7-6 and TRBJ1-1, the full variable domain reads GAGVSQSPRYKVTKRGQDVALRCDPISGHVSLYWYRQALGQGPEFLTYFNYEAQQDKSGLPNDRFSAERPEGSISTLTIQRTEQRDSAMYRCASSLDFQNTEAFFGQGTRLTVV.

In its sample, this clone was seen a few times. This sequence joins TRBV7-9 and TRBJ2-2, with 8 bases matching TRBD1. Per the germline V gene, CDR1 is SEHNR and CDR2 is FQNEAQ (reference sequence). V lost 5 bases to trimming and J lost 5 bases; unmatched junction nucleotides: 1. CDR3 size: 13 residues. The CDR3: CASSRTGTGELFF. The CDR3 nucleotides read TGTGCCAGCAGCCGGACAGGGACCGGGGAGCTGTTTTTT. Variable domain in full (rest from reference TRBV7-9 and TRBJ2-2): DTGVSQNPRHKITKRGQNVTFRCDPISEHNRLYWYRQTLGQGPEFLTYFQNEAQLEKSRLLSDRFSAERPKGSFSTLEIQRTEQGDSAMYLCASSRTGTGELFFGEGSRLTVL.

This chain links TRBV7-3 with TRBJ2-3; D gene uncertain. V was pared by 2 bases and J by 4 bases, with 10 bases between. The germline V gene has CDR1 SGHTA and CDR2 FQGTGA. This CDR3 is built from 14 residues. CDR3: CASSLRREADTQYF. Here the CDR3 DNA reads TGTGCCAGCAGCTTACGCCGTGAGGCAGATACGCAGTATTTT.

The J gene is TRBJ1-2, the V gene TRBV11-2, with D unresolved. The length of the CDR3 is 13 residues. Trimming removed 1 base at V and 4 bases at J, with 7 bases between. The V gene's germline CDR1 is SGHAT and CDR2 FQNNGV. CDR3 coding DNA: TGTGCCAGCAGCTTAGCGAACAGCTATGGCTACACCTTC. As protein: CASSLANSYGYTF.

This rearrangement joins TRBV9 to TRBJ1-6; 8 bases fit TRBD1. Germline V gene sequence: CDR1 SGDLS, CDR2 YYNGEE. The CDR3 has 18 amino acids. Trimming at V came to 3 bases and at J to 0 bases, leaving 8 bases not matched to a gene. In nucleotides, the CDR3 is TGTGCCAGCAGCGAAAGCCGGGACAGGAGCTCCTATAATTCACCCCTCCACTTT. Residues: CASSESRDRSSYNSPLHF.

V is TRBV4-2 and J is TRBJ2-1; TRBD2 agrees at 10 bases. V trimming: 3 bases; J trimming: 8 bases; junction bases outside the gene matches: 13. Per germline, CDR1 LGHNA and CDR2 YNFKEQ. The CDR3 is 17 residues long. The CDR3 sequence: CASSQASGGAMIDEQFF. The CDR3 DNA is TGTGCCAGCAGCCAGGCGAGCGGGGGGGCCATGATCGATGAGCAGTTCTTC.

CDR3 in amino acids: CASLRGNTGELFF. Here the CDR3 DNA reads TGTGCCAGCTTAAGGGGCAACACCGGGGAGCTGTTTTTT. J is TRBJ2-2 and V is TRBV7-9; TRBD1 might be the D (5 bases). V was shortened by 8 bases and J by 2 bases, with 9 bases between the two germline ends. The CDR3 contains 13 residues. Looked up from germline, CDR1 is SEHNR and CDR2 is FQNEAQ (reference sequence).

There are a few counts of this clone. The chain uses TRBV4-3 and TRBJ1-5; TRBD1 matches at 9 bases. Germline values: CDR1 LGHNA, CDR2 YSLEER. This CDR3 spans 15 amino acids. The ends lost 4 bases at V and 2 bases at J; junction bases unmatched: 3. CDR3: CASSLGQGGNQPQHF. In nucleotides, the CDR3 is TGCGCCAGCAGCCTGGGACAGGGAGGCAATCAGCCCCAGCATTTT.

V usage is TRBV2 and J usage is TRBJ1-5, with a tentative D call TRBD1 (5 bases). This CDR3 is 16 amino acids long. Trimming removed 6 bases from V and 0 bases from J, with 15 bases in between. CDR1 SNHLY and CDR2 FYNNEI come from the germline V gene. The CDR3 coding sequence is TGTGCCAGCAGAGACCCTCAGGGTTATAGCAATCAGCCCCAGCATTTT. As protein: CASRDPQGYSNQPQHF.

The J gene is TRBJ2-4, the V gene TRBV30; no clear D. Germline V CDR1 and CDR2: GTSNPN, SVGIG (reference sequence). The ends were cut back, 0 bases at V and 1 base at J, with 10 bases in the middle. The CDR3 extends over 15 amino acids. The chain's CDR3 is CAWSVESLAKNIQYF. CDR3 bases: TGTGCCTGGAGTGTAGAGTCTCTGGCCAAAAACATTCAGTACTTC.

The rearrangement joins TRBV6-5 to TRBJ2-2, with D tentatively TRBD2 (5 bases). This CDR3 contains 13 residues. V was trimmed by 2 bases and J by 7 bases, leaving 8 bases between them. The germline V gene has CDR1 MNHEY and CDR2 SVGAGI. The CDR3 nucleotides are TGTGCCAGCAGTTACAGACGGGGCGGGGAGCTGTTTTTT. Its protein product is CASSYRRGGELFF.

The chain combines TRBV6-5 with TRBJ1-4; unclear D gene. V was cut by 5 bases and J by 3 bases, with 4 bases left in between. There are 12 residues in the CDR3. The germline CDR1 and CDR2 sequences are MNHEY and SVGAGI. The CDR3 sequence is CASSGANEKLFF. CDR3 in DNA: TGTGCCAGCAGTGGAGCTAATGAAAAACTGTTTTTT.

The gene calls are TRBV7-9 and TRBJ1-1; possible D gene TRBD1, 5 bases. Trimming shortened V by 6 bases and J by 10 bases, and 15 bases separated the two germline ends. CDR3 length: 12 residues. Germline lookup yields CDR1 SEHNR and CDR2 FQNEAQ (reference sequence). CDR3 region: CASSPGGARAFF. The DNA for the CDR3 is TGTGCCAGCAGTCCCGGAGGGGCGCGAGCTTTCTTT.

This clone has a handful of counts. This rearrangement joins TRBV4-3 to TRBJ2-2, with 10 bases matching TRBD1. The CDR3 extends over 14 amino acids. The J segment lost 6 bases and the V segment lost 4 bases, leaving 2 bases of the junction unmatched. Germline values: CDR1 LGHNA, CDR2 YSLEER. The CDR3 is CASSPDRGPGELFF. CDR3 in DNA: TGCGCCAGCAGCCCCGACAGGGGGCCCGGGGAGCTGTTTTTT.

V and J are TRBV7-3 and TRBJ2-5, with 10 bases matching TRBD2. Per the germline V gene, CDR1 is SGHTA and CDR2 is FQGTGA. The trim removed 6 bases at V and 2 bases at J, leaving 6 bases unmatched. The CDR3 consists of 15 residues. The chain's CDR3 is CASSLGLASQETQYF. Here the CDR3 DNA reads TGTGCCAGCAGTCTGGGACTAGCGTCTCAAGAGACCCAGTACTTC.